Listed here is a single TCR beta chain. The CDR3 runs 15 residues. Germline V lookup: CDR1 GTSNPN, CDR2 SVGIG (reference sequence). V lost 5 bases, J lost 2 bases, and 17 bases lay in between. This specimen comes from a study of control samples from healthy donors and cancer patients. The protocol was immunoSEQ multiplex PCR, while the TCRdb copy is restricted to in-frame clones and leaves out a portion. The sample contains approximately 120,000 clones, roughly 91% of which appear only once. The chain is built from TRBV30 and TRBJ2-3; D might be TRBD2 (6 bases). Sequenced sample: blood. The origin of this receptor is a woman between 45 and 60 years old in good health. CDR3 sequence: CAWEREHLFTDTQYF. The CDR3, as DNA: TGTGCCTGGGAACGGGAGCACCTCTTCACAGATACGCAGTATTTT.